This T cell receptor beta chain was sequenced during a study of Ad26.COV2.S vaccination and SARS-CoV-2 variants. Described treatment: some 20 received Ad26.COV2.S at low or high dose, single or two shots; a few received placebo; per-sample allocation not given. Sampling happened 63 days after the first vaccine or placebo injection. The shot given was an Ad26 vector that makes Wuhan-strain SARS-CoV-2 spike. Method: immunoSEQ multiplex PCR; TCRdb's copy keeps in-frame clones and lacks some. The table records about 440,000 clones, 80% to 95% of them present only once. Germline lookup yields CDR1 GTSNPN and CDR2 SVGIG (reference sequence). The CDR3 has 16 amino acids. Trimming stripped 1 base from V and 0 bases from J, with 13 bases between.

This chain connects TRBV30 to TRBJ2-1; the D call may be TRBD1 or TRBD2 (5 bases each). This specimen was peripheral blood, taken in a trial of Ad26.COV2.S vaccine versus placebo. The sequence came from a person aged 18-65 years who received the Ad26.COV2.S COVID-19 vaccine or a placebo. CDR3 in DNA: TGTGCCTGGAGTGGGGACCGCCTAGGCTCCTACAATGAGCAGTTCTTC. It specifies CAWSGDRLGSYNEQFF.